This T cell receptor beta chain emerged from a study of blood T cell repertoires in COVID-19. Here immunoSEQ multiplex PCR was the method, and the copy in TCRdb shows in-frame clones only, minus some. The sample comprises about 290,000 clones, approximately 88% of which are singletons, and around 1.7% rests with the top ten. The CDR3 spans 12 residues. The V end lost 3 bases, the J end lost 11 bases, and 13 bases lay between the germline ends. The sequence derives from a middle-aged woman who had recovered from COVID-19. The J gene is TRBJ1-1, the V gene TRBV12-3 or TRBV12-4; D not certain. Sequenced sample: PBMCs or T cells enriched from blood (not recorded which). The CDR3 DNA reads TGTGCCAGCAGTTTCGGGATGGGAGACGCTTTCTTT. It codes for CASSFGMGDAFF.